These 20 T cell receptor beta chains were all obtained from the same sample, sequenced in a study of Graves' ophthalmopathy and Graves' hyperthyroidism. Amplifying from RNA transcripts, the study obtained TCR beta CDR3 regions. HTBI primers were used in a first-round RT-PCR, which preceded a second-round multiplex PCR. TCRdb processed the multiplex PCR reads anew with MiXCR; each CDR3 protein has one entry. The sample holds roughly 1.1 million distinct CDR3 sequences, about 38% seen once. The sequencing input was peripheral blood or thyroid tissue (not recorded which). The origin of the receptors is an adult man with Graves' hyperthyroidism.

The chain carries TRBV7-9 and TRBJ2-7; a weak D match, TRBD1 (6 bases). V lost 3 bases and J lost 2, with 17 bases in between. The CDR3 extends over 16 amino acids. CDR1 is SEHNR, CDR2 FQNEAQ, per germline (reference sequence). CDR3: CASSLGPLTGTYEQYF. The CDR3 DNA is TGTGCCAGCAGCTTGGGCCCTCTGACAGGAACCTACGAGCAGTACTTC.

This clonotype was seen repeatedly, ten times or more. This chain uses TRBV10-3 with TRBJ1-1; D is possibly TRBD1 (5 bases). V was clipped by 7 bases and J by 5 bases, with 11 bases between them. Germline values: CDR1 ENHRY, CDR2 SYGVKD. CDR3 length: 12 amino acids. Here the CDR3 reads CAIMSGGTEAFF. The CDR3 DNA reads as TGTGCCATCATGTCCGGGGGTACTGAAGCTTTCTTT.

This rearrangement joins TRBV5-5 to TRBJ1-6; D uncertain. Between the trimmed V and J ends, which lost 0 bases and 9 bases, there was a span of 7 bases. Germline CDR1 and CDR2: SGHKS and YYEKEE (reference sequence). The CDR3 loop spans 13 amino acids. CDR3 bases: TGTGCCAGCAGCTTGGACGGACGTTCACCCCTCCACTTT. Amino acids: CASSLDGRSPLHF.

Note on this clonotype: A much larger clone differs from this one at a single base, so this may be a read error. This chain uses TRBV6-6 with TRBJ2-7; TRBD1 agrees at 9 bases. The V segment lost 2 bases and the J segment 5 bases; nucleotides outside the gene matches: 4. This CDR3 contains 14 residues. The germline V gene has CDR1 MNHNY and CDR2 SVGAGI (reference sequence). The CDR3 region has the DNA TGTGCCAGCAGTTACCAGGGACAGGGCCACGAGCAGTACTTC. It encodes CASSYQGQGHEQYF.

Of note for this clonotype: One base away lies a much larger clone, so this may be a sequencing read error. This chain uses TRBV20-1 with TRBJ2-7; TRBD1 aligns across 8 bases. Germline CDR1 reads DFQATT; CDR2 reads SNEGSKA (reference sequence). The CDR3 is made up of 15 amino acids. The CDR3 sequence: CGARPSRTGTYEQYF. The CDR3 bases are TGCGGTGCTAGACCTTCTCGGACAGGGACCTACGAGCAGTACTTC.

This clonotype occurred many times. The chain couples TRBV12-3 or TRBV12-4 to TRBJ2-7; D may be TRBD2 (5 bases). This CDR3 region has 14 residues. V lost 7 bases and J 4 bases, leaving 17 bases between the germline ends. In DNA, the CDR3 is TGTGCCAGCACCCCCTCTAACGGGATGTACGAGCAGTACTTC. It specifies CASTPSNGMYEQYF.

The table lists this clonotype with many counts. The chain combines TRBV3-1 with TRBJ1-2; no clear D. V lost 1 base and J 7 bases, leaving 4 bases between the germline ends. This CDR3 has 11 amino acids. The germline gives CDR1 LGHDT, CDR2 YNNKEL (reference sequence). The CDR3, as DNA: TGTGCCAGCAGCCAAGGAACTGGCTACACCTTC. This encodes CASSQGTGYTF.

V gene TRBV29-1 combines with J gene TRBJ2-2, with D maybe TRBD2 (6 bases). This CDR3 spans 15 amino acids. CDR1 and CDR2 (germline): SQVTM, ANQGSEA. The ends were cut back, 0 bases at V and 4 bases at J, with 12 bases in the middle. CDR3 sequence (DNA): TGCAGCGTTGAAGATTTGGGGGGTGGCACCGGGGAGCTGTTTTTT. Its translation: CSVEDLGGGTGELFF.

The CDR3 protein is CASSVEDEGGQGALPETQYF. DNA for the CDR3: TGTGCCAGCAGCGTTGAAGACGAAGGGGGACAGGGGGCCCTCCCAGAGACCCAGTACTTC. The V call is TRBV7-9, the J call TRBJ2-5, with 12 bases identical to TRBD1. Trimming at V came to 5 bases and at J to 4 bases, leaving 20 bases not matched to a gene. Germline CDR1 and CDR2: SEHNR and FQNEAQ (reference sequence). CDR3 length equals 20 residues. The entire variable domain, with the rest obtained from reference TRBV7-9 and TRBJ2-5, is as follows: DTGVSQNPRHKITKRGQNVTFRCDPISEHNRLYWYRQTLGQGPEFLTYFQNEAQLEKSRLLSDRFSAERPKGSFSTLEIQRTEQGDSAMYLCASSVEDEGGQGALPETQYFGPGTRLLVL.

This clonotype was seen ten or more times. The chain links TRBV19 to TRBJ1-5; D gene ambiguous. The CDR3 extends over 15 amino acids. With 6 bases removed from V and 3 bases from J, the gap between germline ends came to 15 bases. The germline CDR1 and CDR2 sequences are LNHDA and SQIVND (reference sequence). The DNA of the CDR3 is TGTGCCAGTAGGTCGACTCCAACCGACAATCAGCCCCAGCATTTT. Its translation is CASRSTPTDNQPQHF.

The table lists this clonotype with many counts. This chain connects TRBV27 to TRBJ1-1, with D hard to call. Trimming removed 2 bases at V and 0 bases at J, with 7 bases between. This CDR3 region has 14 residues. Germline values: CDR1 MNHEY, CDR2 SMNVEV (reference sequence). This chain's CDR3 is CASSLSQMNTEAFF. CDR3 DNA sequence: TGTGCCAGCAGTTTAAGTCAGATGAACACTGAAGCTTTCTTT.

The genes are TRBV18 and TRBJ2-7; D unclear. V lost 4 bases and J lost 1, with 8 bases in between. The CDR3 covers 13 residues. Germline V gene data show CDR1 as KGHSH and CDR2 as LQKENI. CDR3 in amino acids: CASSREESYEQYF. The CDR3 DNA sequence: TGTGCCAGCTCACGAGAGGAGTCCTACGAGCAGTACTTC.

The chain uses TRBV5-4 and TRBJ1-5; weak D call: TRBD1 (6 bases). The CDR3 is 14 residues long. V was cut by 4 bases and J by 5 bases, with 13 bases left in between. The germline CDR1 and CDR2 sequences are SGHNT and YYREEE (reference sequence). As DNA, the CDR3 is TGTGCCAGCAGCATTCAGGGGTTCGATCAGCCCCAGCATTTT. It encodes CASSIQGFDQPQHF.

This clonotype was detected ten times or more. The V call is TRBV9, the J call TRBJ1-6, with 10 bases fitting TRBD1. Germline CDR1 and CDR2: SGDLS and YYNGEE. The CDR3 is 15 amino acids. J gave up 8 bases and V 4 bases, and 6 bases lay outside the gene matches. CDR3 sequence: CASSFSGTGDSPLHF. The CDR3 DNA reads TGTGCCAGCAGCTTCTCCGGGACAGGGGATTCACCCCTCCACTTT.

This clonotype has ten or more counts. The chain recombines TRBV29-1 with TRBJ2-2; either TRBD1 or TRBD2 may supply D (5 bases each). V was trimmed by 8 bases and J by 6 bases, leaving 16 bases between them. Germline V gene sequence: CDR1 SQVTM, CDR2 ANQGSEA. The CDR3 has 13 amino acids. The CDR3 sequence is CSSRDRLAGELFF. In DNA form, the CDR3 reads TGCAGCTCTCGGGACCGCCTGGCCGGGGAGCTGTTTTTT.

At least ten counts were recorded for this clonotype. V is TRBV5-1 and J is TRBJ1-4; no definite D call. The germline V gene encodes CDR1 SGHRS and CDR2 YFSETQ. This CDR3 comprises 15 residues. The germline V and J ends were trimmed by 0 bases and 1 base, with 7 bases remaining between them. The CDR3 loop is CASSLGWGTNEKLFF. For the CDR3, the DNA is TGCGCCAGCAGCTTGGGGTGGGGAACTAATGAAAAACTGTTTTTT.

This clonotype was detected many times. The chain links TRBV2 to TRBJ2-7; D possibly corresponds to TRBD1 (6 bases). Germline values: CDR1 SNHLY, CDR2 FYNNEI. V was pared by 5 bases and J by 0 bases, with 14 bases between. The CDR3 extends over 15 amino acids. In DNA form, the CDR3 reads TGTGCCAGCAGTACAGGGATAGGGGACTCCTACGAGCAGTACTTC. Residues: CASSTGIGDSYEQYF.

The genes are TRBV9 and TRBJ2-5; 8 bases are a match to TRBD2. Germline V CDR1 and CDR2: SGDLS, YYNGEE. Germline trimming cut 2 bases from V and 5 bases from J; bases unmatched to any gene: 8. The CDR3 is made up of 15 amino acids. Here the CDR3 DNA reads TGTGCCAGCAGCGTCGGAACCGGGACTAGGGAGACCCAGTACTTC. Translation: CASSVGTGTRETQYF.

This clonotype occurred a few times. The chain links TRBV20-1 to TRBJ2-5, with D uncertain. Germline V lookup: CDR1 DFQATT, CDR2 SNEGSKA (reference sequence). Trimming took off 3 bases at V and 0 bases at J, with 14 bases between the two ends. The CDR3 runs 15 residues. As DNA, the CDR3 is TGCAGTGCTAGTTTTCCGTTGCGGAACCAAGAGACCCAGTACTTC. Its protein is CSASFPLRNQETQYF.

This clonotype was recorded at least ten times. The CDR3 protein is CSASPTVLETQYF. CDR3 coding DNA: TGCAGTGCTAGTCCGACGGTCCTAGAGACCCAGTACTTC. The rearrangement uses TRBV20-1 and TRBJ2-5; D is ambiguous. The germline V and J ends were trimmed by 3 bases and 4 bases, with 12 bases remaining between them. CDR1 is DFQATT, CDR2 SNEGSKA, per germline (reference sequence). The CDR3 is 13 residues long.